This T cell receptor beta chain was identified during a study of blood T cells in healthy people across ages. The CDR3 extends over 14 amino acids. CDR1 is LGHDT and CDR2 is YNNKEL in the germline V gene (reference sequence). After removal of 1 base from V and 3 bases from J, the junction contained 2 bases not matched to a gene. There are a few counts of this clonotype. With a J-beta primer mix and a sample-barcoded 5' primer, a second PCR ran 7 to 11 cycles. TCRdb reanalysed the 5' RACE reads using MiXCR and keeps one entry per CDR3 protein. The repertoire holds about 1.6 million distinct CDR3 sequences, 30% to 35% seen once, with about 10% in the top ten.

The V call is TRBV3-1, the J call TRBJ2-7; 8 bases are a match to TRBD1. The sequenced material came from blood. This TCR was recovered from a woman in her 30s in good health. This CDR3 is CASSQGTGLYEQYF. DNA for the CDR3: TGTGCCAGCAGCCAAGGGACAGGGCTCTACGAGCAGTACTTC.